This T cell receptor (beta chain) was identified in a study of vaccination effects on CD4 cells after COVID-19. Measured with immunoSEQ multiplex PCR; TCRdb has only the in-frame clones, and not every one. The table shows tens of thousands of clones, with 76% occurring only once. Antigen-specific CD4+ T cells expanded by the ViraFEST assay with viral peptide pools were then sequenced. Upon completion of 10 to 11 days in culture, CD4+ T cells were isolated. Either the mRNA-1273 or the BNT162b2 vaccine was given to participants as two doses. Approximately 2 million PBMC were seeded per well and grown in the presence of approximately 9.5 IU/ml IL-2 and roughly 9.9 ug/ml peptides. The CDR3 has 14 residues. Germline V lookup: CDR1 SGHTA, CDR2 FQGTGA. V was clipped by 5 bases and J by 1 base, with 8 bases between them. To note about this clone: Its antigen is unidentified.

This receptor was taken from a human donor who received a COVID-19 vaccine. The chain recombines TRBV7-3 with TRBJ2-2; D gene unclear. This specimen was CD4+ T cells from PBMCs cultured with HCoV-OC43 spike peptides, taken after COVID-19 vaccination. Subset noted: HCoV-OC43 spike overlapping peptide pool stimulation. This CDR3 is CASSQDRNTGELFF. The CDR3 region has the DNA TGTGCCAGCAGCCAGGACCGGAACACCGGGGAGCTGTTTTTT.